The clone carrying this T cell receptor (beta chain) was seen only a few times. The antigen remains undetermined. The sample originates from a study of T cells after yellow fever vaccination. TCRdb analysed the 5' RACE reads with MiXCR anew, one entry per CDR3 protein. The sample records some 200,000 distinct CDR3 sequences, more than 9.5% being singletons. From germline, CDR1 is MNHNS and CDR2 SASEGT. The V end was cut by 1 base, the J end by 3 bases, with 10 bases between. CDR3 length: 14 residues. The study, taken as a whole, reports: Most clones from primary vaccination resurfaced after the booster (about 95% CD4, approximately 87% CD8).

This sequence joins TRBV6-1 and TRBJ2-7; D might be TRBD1 (7 bases). This specimen was CD8+ T cells sorted from PBMCs, taken 15 days after the yellow fever booster vaccination. The clonotype comes from a man aged 18-30 years who received the YFV17D yellow fever vaccine. The CDR3 spells CASSEGQGGYEQYF. In DNA form, the CDR3 reads TGTGCCAGCAGTGAAGGGCAGGGGGGCTACGAGCAGTACTTC.